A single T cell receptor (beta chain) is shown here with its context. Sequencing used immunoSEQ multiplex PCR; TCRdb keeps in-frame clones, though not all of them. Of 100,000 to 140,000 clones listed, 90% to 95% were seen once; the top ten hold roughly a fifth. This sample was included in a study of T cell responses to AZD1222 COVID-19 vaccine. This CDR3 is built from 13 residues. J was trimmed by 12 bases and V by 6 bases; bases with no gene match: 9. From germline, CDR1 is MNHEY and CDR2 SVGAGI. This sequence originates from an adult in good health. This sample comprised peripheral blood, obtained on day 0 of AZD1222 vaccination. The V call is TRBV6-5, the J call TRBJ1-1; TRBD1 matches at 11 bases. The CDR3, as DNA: TGTGCCAGCAGATCAAGGACAGGGGGCTCAACTTTCTTT. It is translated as CASRSRTGGSTFF.